The present T cell receptor (beta chain) was sequenced within a study of tumor-infiltrating lymphocytes in primary liver carcinoma. This CDR3 is 17 amino acids long. Germline CDR1 and CDR2: MNHEY and SVGAGI. Taking roughly 20-34 mg of unsorted bulk tissue, the authors co-extracted RNA and DNA. A primer matching the constant region was used to make TCR beta cDNA from around 460 ng of total RNA. Sequencing libraries for TCR beta derived from three nested multiplex PCR rounds that used slightly modified ARM-PCR. The study ran its first two PCR rounds for roughly 10 cycles each, using TRBV1-TRBV30 forward primers and a C-beta reverse primer. MiXCR, applied by TCRdb to the multiplex PCR reads, yields one record per CDR3 protein. The table includes approximately 190,000 distinct CDR3 sequences, 70% to 90% detected once. To note about this clonotype: Its antigen is still unknown.

Study results and caveats: Tumor specimens were characterized by a significantly higher top-250-clone fraction than blood (p = 0.039).

The chain carries TRBV6-5 and TRBJ2-7; 9 bases line up with TRBD2. The sequenced sample was tumor tissue from primary liver carcinoma. The TCR originated in a man aged 35-49 years with primary liver carcinoma and hepatitis B virus infection. For the CDR3, the DNA is TGTGTCAGCAGTCCCAGTCTAGCGGGAAAAGGAGGTTACGAGCAGTACGTC. Translation gives CVSSPSLAGKGGYEQYV.